Each of the 8 T cell receptor beta chains below was sequenced from the same sample in a study of blood T cell repertoires in COVID-19. Assay used: immunoSEQ multiplex PCR; TCRdb lists only in-frame clones, some missing. The sample shows fewer than 250,000 clones, around nine tenths of them seen only once. The source material was peripheral blood. The receptor set was obtained from a man younger than 45 with COVID-19, enrolled during active disease.

V is TRBV5-4 and J is TRBJ1-1, with 9 bases fitting TRBD1. The trim removed 4 bases at V and 6 bases at J, leaving 7 bases unmatched. The V gene's germline CDR1 is SGHNT and CDR2 YYREEE (reference sequence). This CDR3 has 14 residues. The CDR3 nucleotides are TGTGCCAGCAGCCCACGGGACAGGGCTTCTGAAGCTTTCTTT. Its protein is CASSPRDRASEAFF. Filled out from reference TRBV5-4 and TRBJ1-1, the complete variable domain reads ETGVTQSPTHLIKTRGQQVTLRCSSQSGHNTVSWYQQALGQGPQFIFQYYREEENGRGNFPPRFSGLQFPNYSSELNVNALELDDSALYLCASSPRDRASEAFFGQGTRLTVV.

The chain uses TRBV5-1 and TRBJ2-5, with D perhaps TRBD2 (6 bases). Germline V gene lookup returns CDR1 SGHRS and CDR2 YFSETQ. V was pared by 5 bases and J by 2 bases, with 13 bases between. The CDR3 has 14 residues. The CDR3, as DNA: TGCGCCAGCAGTGATGGGGGGTCGCAAGAGACCCAGTACTTC. This codes for CASSDGGSQETQYF.

J is TRBJ1-2 and V is TRBV4-1; TRBD1 matches at 9 bases. After removal of 0 bases from V and 7 bases from J, the junction contained 6 bases not matched to a gene. The germline V gene has CDR1 MGHRA and CDR2 YSYEKL. The CDR3 length is 15 residues. CDR3 coding DNA: TGCGCCAGCAGCCAAGAGCCGACAGGGGGGGGTGGCTACACCTTC. Its protein product is CASSQEPTGGGGYTF.

The CDR3, as DNA: TGTGCCAGCAGCTTAGATTCGGCCTATAATTCACCCCTCCACTTT. This gives the protein CASSLDSAYNSPLHF. The rearrangement joins TRBV11-1 to TRBJ1-6, with D unresolved. Germline lookup yields CDR1 SGHAT and CDR2 FQDESV (reference sequence). This CDR3 comprises 15 residues. V lost 1 base to trimming and J lost 2 bases, with 6 bases between them.

The V call is TRBV2, the J call TRBJ2-5; tentative D call: TRBD2 (5 bases). This CDR3 contains 13 residues. Germline V gene lookup returns CDR1 SNHLY and CDR2 FYNNEI. Trimming left V 7 bases short and J 2 bases short, with 11 bases between. In DNA form, the CDR3 reads TGTGCCAGCACCGACACGGGACAAGAGACCCAGTACTTC. It encodes CASTDTGQETQYF.

This clone was observed a few times. This chain uses TRBV9 with TRBJ2-2, with 14 bases aligning to TRBD2. In germline, CDR1 is SGDLS, CDR2 YYNGEE. The CDR3 runs 17 residues. V trimming: 4 bases; J trimming: 7 bases; junction bases outside the gene matches: 9. This CDR3 is CASSPQTSGGANGELFF. The CDR3 DNA is TGTGCCAGCAGCCCCCAGACTAGCGGGGGGGCTAACGGGGAGCTGTTTTTT. The full variable domain, with the rest looked up from reference TRBV9 and TRBJ2-2, is DSGVTQTPKHLITATGQRVTLRCSPRSGDLSVYWYQQSLDQGLQFLIQYYNGEERAKGNILERFSAQQFPDLHSELNLSSLELGDSALYFCASSPQTSGGANGELFFGEGSRLTVL.

The genes are TRBV27 and TRBJ2-2, with 7 bases aligning to TRBD1. Germline CDR1 reads MNHEY; CDR2 reads SMNVEV (reference sequence). The ends lost 5 bases at V and 0 bases at J; junction bases unmatched: 6. The CDR3 sequence is 16 residues long. CDR3 nucleotide sequence: TGTGCCAGCAGTCCCGGACAGGACCCGAACACCGGGGAGCTGTTTTTT. Amino acids: CASSPGQDPNTGELFF.

The chain uses TRBV11-3 and TRBJ2-5, with 8 bases identical to TRBD2. Germline V CDR1 and CDR2: SGHNT, YENEEA. The CDR3 runs 17 residues. The trim removed 5 bases at V and 4 bases at J, leaving 15 bases unmatched. The CDR3 sequence is CASSLGVSGDPLETQYF. CDR3 DNA sequence: TGTGCCAGCAGCCTCGGAGTTAGCGGGGACCCTCTAGAGACCCAGTACTTC.